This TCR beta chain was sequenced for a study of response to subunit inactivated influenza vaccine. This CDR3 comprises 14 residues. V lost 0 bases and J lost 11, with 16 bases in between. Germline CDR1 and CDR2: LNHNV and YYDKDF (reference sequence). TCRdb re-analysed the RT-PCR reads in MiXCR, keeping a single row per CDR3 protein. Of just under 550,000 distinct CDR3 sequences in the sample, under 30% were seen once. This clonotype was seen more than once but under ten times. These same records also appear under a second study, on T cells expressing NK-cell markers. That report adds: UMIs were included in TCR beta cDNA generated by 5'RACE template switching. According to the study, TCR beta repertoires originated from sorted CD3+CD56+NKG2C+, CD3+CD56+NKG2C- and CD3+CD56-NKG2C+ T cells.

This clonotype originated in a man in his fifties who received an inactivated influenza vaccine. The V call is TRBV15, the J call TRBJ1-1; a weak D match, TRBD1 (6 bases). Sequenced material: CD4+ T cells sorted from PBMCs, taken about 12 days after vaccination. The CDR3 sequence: CATSREARGRVAFF. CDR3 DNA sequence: TGTGCCACCAGCAGAGAGGCTCGGGGGCGGGTGGCTTTCTTT.